This T cell receptor (beta chain) appears in the sequencing data of a study of T cell repertoires in ileal Crohn's disease. Study-wide background: Median disease duration was 7.9 years; about 37% smoked at surgery. Surgery for a complication: stricturing in roughly 61%, penetrating in about 40%. Study conclusions and caveats: Compared with CD4 T cells, sorted CD8 cells carried more expanded clones. Every patient over 26.8% clonality showed endoscopic recurrence.

Turning to this clone: Antigen: not known.

Assay used: immunoSEQ multiplex PCR; TCRdb lists only in-frame clones, some missing. The sample yields more than 25,000 clones, roughly 78% seen once. CDR1 is SGHRS and CDR2 is YFSETQ in the germline V gene. This CDR3 is 14 amino acids long. The V segment lost 4 bases and the J segment 1 base; nucleotides outside the gene matches: 5. The rearrangement uses TRBV5-1 and TRBJ2-7; 7 bases match TRBD1. The sequencing sample was made of ileal tissue. The TCR comes from an adult with Crohn's disease. CDR3 amino acids: CASSPTTGSYEQYF. The CDR3 nucleotides are TGCGCCAGCAGCCCTACGACAGGGTCCTACGAGCAGTACTTC.